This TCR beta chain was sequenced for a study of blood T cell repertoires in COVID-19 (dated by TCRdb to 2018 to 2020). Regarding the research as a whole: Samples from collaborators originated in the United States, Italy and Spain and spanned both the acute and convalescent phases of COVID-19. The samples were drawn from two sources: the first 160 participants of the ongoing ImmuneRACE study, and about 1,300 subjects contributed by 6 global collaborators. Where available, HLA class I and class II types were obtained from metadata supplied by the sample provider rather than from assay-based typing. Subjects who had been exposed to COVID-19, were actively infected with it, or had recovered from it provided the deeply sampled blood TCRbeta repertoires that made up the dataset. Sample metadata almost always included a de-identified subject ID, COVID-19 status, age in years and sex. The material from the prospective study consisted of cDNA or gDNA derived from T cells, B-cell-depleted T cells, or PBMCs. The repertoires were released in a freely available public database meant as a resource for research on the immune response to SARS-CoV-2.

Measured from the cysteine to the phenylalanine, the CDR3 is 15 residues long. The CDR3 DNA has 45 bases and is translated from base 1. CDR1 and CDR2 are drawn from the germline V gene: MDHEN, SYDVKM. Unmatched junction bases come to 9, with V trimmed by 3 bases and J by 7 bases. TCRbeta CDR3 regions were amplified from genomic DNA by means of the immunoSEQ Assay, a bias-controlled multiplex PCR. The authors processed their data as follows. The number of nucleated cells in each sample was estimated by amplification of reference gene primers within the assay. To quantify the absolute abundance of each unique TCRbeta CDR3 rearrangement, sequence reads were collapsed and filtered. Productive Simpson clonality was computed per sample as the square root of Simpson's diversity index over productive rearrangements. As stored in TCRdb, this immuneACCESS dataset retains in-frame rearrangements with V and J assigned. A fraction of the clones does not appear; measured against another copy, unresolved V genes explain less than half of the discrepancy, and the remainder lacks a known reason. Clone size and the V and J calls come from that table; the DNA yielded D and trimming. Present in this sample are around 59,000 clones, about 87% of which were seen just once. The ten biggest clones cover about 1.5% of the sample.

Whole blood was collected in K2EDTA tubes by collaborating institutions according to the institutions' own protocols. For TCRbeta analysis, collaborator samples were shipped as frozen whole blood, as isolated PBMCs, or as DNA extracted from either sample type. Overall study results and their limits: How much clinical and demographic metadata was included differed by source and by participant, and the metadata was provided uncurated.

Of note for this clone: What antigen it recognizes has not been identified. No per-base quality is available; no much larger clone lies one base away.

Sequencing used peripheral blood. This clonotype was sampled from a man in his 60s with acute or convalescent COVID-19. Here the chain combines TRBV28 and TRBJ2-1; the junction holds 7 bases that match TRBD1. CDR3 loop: CASSFPGTATNEQFF. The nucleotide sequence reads TGTGCCAGCAGTTTCCCCGGGACAGCAACTAATGAGCAGTTCTTC.